This TCR beta chain was sequenced in a study of CD8 T cells in ankylosing spondylitis. Study-wide findings and caveats: Matched ankylosing spondylitis synovial fluid reportedly showed significant enrichment of disease-linked clones.

This CDR3 spans 12 amino acids. The ends were cut back, 3 bases at V and 3 bases at J, with 8 bases in the middle. Germline CDR1 DFQATT, CDR2 SNEGSKA (reference sequence). MiXCR was run by TCRdb on the 5' RACE reads, yielding one entry per CDR3 protein. Here the sample spans just under 350,000 distinct CDR3 sequences, about 14% being singletons. On this clonotype: What it recognizes is unknown.

Material for sequencing was blood, either unsorted or a sorted T cell fraction (not recorded which). The sequence was collected from a male donor with ankylosing spondylitis or in good health (not recorded which). The rearrangement links TRBV20-1 to TRBJ2-5; D not certain. CDR3 sequence (DNA): TGCAGTGCTAGGGCCCTCGAAGAGACCCAGTACTTC. Translation: CSARALEETQYF.